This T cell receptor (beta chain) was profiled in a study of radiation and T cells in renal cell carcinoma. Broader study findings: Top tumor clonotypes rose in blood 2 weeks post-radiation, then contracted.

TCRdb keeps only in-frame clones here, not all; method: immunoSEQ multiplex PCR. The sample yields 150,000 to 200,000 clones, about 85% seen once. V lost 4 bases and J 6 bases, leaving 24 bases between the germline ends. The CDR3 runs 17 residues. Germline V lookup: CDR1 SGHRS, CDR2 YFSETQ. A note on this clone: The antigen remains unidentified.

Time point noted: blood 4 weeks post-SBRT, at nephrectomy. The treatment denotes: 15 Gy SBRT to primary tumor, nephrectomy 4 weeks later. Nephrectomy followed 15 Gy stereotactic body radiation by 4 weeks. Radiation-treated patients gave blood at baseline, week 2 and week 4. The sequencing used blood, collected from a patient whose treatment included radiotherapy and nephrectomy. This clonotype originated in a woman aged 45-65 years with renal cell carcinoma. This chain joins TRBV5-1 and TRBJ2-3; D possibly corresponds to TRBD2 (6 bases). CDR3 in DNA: TGCGCCAGCAGCAACGGGGGTCCACGCTCCCCTTTCGATACGCAGTATTTT. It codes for CASSNGGPRSPFDTQYF.